This TCR beta chain originates from a study of Ad26.COV2.S vaccination and SARS-CoV-2 variants. Regarding the study as a whole: Vaccine recipients had higher spike-specific TCR breadth than placebo recipients.

Trimming removed 3 bases at V and 2 bases at J, with 10 bases between. Germline loops: CDR1 MDHEN, CDR2 SYDVKM. The length of the CDR3 is 14 residues. Sample treatment: approximately 18 received Ad26.COV2.S at low or high dose, single or two shots; several received placebo; per-sample allocation not given. Samples analyzed were those drawn on day 63 after the first vaccine or placebo injection. A remark on this clone: Its antigen is not known.

Sequencing used immunoSEQ multiplex PCR; TCRdb keeps in-frame clones, though not all of them. Here the sample spans under 550,000 clones, more than 80% being singletons. Sequencing used peripheral blood, obtained in a trial of Ad26.COV2.S vaccine versus placebo. The chain employs TRBV28 and TRBJ1-1, with a tentative D call TRBD1 (5 bases). The receptor was isolated from a person between 18 and 60 years old who received the Ad26.COV2.S COVID-19 vaccine or a placebo. The CDR3 sequence is CASSFVRGNTEAFF. Here the CDR3 DNA reads TGTGCCAGCAGTTTCGTTAGGGGAAACACTGAAGCTTTCTTT.